This T cell receptor beta chain was observed in a study of cytomegalovirus exposure and HLA in healthy donors listed by TCRdb under 2017. Study-wide context: According to an earlier analysis of several hundred of the donors, some 180 million T cells yielded 90 million to 130 million unique TCR beta sequences and 250 to 350 Gb of sequence data. Both class I and class II loci were covered by HLA typing, at four-digit resolution. Donor age, sex, ethnicity and CMV serostatus were collected together with the repertoire data. In an earlier analysis of a few hundred of the donors, high-throughput TCR beta sequencing was used to judge whether each TCR beta V gene segment behaved as functional or pseudogenic. An early release covering roughly 600 HLA-typed donors comprised about 290 gigabases of sequencing data and around 85 million unique TCR sequences. The study aimed to test whether cataloging public T cell receptors could reveal signatures of past pathogen exposure. The later analysis used no new phenotypic data to find candidate immune exposures, relying instead on TCR beta sequences and their occurrence across donors. The number of typed donors differed by locus: about 629-640 for A, B, C, DRB1 and DQB1; approximately 530 for DQA1; approximately 600 for DPA1; and some 430 for DPB1. In addition to the first cohort of 500 to 850 subjects, a separate validation cohort of approximately 120 different subjects was used. A later genetic analysis used genome-wide SNP genotypes for about three fifths of the 666 donors, treating that subset as a discovery cohort. The genetic ancestry cluster associated with self-reported Caucasian donors included over 80% of the roughly 410 genotyped donors. A later analysis re-analyzed previously published TCR beta repertoires from 550 to 700 donors and added high-resolution HLA genotyping to study TCR occurrence patterns. Across about 380 genotyped donors of the cohort, an average of approximately 240,000 unique TCR beta nucleotide sequences per donor were sequenced, and around 19% of those sequences were non-productive. Because of strong linkage in the cohort, four to six DR-DQ haplotypes were treated as single units for association and clustering. The study used immunosequencing to profile the T cell repertoires of approximately 650 subjects and linked those repertoires to cytomegalovirus serostatus. Every discovery cohort repertoire had been produced on one sequencing platform. To predict cytomegalovirus infection status, the study combined high-throughput TCR immunosequencing, statistical association of individual TCRs with disease status, and machine learning. Overall study outcomes, separate from this receptor: Most TCR sequences were seen in very few donors, while some public TCRs were found in many individuals. Linkage disequilibrium might explain the correlated functional status among segregating V segments, but an unknown experimental factor could not be excluded. Most CMV-associated TCR beta chains appeared to be HLA-restricted in a later analysis, and the HLA associations seemed to be driven largely by CMV exposure. The 87-base-pair reads could not distinguish some IMGT-functional V segments, including TRBV6-2 and TRBV6-3, so those segments were excluded. The cohort was sequenced for TCR beta chains only, and without alpha or paired-chain data the features that could be detected were limited. Because HLA typing was unavailable for some donors at each locus, only the typed subset was used in association tests. In vitro tests confirmed that three of the cytomegalovirus-associated TCR beta chains recognize cytomegalovirus antigens. A later analysis associated some 17,000 TCR beta sequences with specific HLA alleles at a false discovery rate of 0.05. In a later analysis, TCR association rates were found to vary across HLA loci, with the most associated TCRs seen for DRB1 alleles and the fewest for HLA-C alleles. Because counts were too low, roughly 18 rarely observed V segments, including chromosome 9 orphons, were left out of the earlier analysis of 587 of the donors. In an earlier analysis of more than 450 of the donors, most TCR beta V segments were observed in productive rearrangements about 90% or about 30% of the time, broadly matching IMGT annotations. Strong co-occurrence of HLA alleles, especially DR and DQ, made assigning TCR associations to individual alleles difficult. A cluster of highly shared sequence variants was judged likely to represent a technical artifact of the sequencing pipeline. The study listed approximately 160 TCR beta chains as associated with cytomegalovirus. A further reported finding was that TCR beta sequences accurately predicted the HLA-A and HLA-B alleles for most subjects in the first cohort. The presence/absence analyses assumed that sequencing depth was roughly uniform across donors, and that assumption may not be true. The classifier was reported to diagnose cytomegalovirus status with high specificity and sensitivity in both the original and validation cohorts. A later genetic analysis associated a missense DCLRE1C variant with V-gene and J-gene trimming of TCR beta chains, and an independent cohort replicated the association. In a later analysis, HLA-associated TCR beta chains showed more clonal expansion and lower generation probabilities than non-associated chains that were equally common. According to a later genetic analysis, donors in an Asian-associated ancestry cluster had fewer N-insertions in productive TCRs than the approximately 700-donor mean. Several of the top co-occurrence clusters appeared to be linked to parvovirus B19, influenza, CMV and Epstein-Barr virus, according to a later analysis. According to the authors, the approach could potentially be generalized to other disease states and immunological phenotypes. The only immune exposure information available for the cohort was CMV serostatus.

Library preparation used the immunoSEQ multiplex PCR assay. For the multiplex PCR, a mixture combining 60 forward primers for TCR Vbeta segments and 13 reverse primers for TCR Jbeta segments was used. The CDR3 region of rearranged TCR beta genes was amplified from genomic DNA with a multiplex PCR assay. The amplified TCR beta libraries were sequenced on the Illumina HiSeq System as 87-base-pair reads. The original pipeline was this. A later analysis tallied around 82 million unique TCR beta chains across the 650 to 750 repertoires, and around 9.9 million of those chains were shared by two or more donors. To remove PCR and sequencing errors, raw reads were error-corrected and collapsed into unique sequences using a nearest-neighbor algorithm that merged closely related sequences. V, D and J gene segments were assigned by aligning CDR3 sequences to IMGT reference sequences. For a sequence to be retained, at least a six-nucleotide match to both a V gene segment and a J gene segment was required. A rearrangement counted as productive if the CDR3 had no stop codons and remained in frame with V and J, and every other rearrangement counted as non-productive. Following IMGT convention, CDR3 was defined as the stretch from the second conserved V-encoded cysteine up to the conserved J-encoded phenylalanine. Sequences without an unambiguous match to a single V gene segment were excluded from the earlier analysis of approximately 600 of the donors. In an earlier analysis of approximately 610 of the donors, V segments were called functional above 56.7% productive rearrangements and were called segregating when the between-donor standard deviation exceeded 5%. A statistical classification framework was built to diagnose cytomegalovirus status from the catalog of TCR beta chain sequences. V and J gene assignment, in a later analysis, came from comparing TCR nucleotide sequences with IMGT/GENE-DB human TR gene sequences. Using the TCRdist pipeline, a later analysis assigned CDR3 sequences along with most-parsimonious VDJ recombination scenarios. A later analysis defined each TCR beta chain by its CDR3 amino acid sequence plus V-gene family, and excluded reads lacking a unique V-gene family. In a later analysis, 450 to 600 highly shared, low-generation-probability nucleotide sequences were removed to address suspected cross-contamination and a sequencing artifact. A later analysis calculated a clonal expansion index for each public chain from normalized within-repertoire ranks of inferred template counts. Generation probabilities in a later analysis came from a VDJ recombination model fitted to out-of-frame rearrangements, and those results were checked against IGoR. In a later analysis, TCR-TCR, TCR-HLA and TCR-CMV co-occurrence was scored with hypergeometric tests, and a repertoire-size bias correction was applied to TCR pairs. In a later analysis, false discovery rates were estimated by permuting HLA or CMV assignments 20 times. In a later analysis, co-occurring TCRs were grouped with DBSCAN, and TCRdist sequence similarity was added when clustering was performed within HLA-allele-positive subsets. Repertoires with fewer than 30,000 or more than 120,000 public chains, plus five repertoires with anomalous nucleotide sharing, were excluded from co-occurrence clustering. In TCRdb, the immuneACCESS table is reduced to in-frame sequences with V and J assigned. These tables do not hold every clone; where another copy was compared, an unresolved V gene accounts for under half, and the others remain unexplained. The V and J calls and clone size come from that table; D and trimming were worked out from the DNA. For this sample there are about 160,000 clones; approximately 78% appear just once. The ten largest clones capture about 2.1% of the sample.

On this clone: It has no known antigen specificity. No base quality information exists; no much larger clone differs at one position.

Measured from the cysteine to the phenylalanine, the CDR3 is 13 residues long. Here the CDR3 DNA is all that survives: 39 bases in frame from base 1. CDR1 is given as WSHSY and CDR2 as SAAADI, both from the germline V gene. Cut back by 6 bases and 6 bases, the V and J ends lie 14 bases apart. The cohort was made up of 500 to 800 healthy bone marrow donors. All cohort members were sampled while nominally healthy, although unrecorded immune exposures were likely present. The donor was CMV seronegative and belonged to the group of 380 or so seronegative cohort members. Every donor gave a peripheral blood sample, and the peripheral blood mononuclear cells from that sample were used for TCR beta sequencing. The Qiagen DNeasy Blood Extraction Kit was used to extract genomic DNA from the blood cell samples.

The specimen was PBMCs. This sequence was found in a young woman in good health and CMV-seronegative. The receptor chain draws on TRBV10-2 and TRBJ1-2; a tentative D match to TRBD1 spans 6 bases. The nucleotides read TGCGCCAGCAGCCCAAGAACAGGGAATGGCTACACCTTC. It translates as CASSPRTGNGYTF.